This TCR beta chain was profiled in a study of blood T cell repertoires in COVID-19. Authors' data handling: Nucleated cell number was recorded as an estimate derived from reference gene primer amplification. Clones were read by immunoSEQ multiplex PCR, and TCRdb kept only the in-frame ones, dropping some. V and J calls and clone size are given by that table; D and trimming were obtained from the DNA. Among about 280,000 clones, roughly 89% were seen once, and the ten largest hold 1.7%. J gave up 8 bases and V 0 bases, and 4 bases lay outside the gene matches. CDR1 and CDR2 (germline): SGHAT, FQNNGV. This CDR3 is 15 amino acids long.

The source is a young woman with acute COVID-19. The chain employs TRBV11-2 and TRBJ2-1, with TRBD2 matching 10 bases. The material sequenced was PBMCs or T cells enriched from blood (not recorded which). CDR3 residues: CASSLEASGSYEQFF. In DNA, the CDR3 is TGTGCCAGCAGCTTAGAGGCTAGCGGGAGCTATGAGCAGTTCTTC.